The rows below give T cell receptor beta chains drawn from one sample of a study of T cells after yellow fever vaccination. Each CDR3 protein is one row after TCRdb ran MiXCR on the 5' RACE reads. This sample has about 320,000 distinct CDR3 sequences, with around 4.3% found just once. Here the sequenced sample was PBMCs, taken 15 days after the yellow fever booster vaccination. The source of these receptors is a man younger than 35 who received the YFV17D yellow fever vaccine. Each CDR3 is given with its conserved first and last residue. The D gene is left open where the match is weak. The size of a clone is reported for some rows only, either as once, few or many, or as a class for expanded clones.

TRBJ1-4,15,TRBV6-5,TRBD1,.,CASSNPGTDNEKLFF,TGTGCCAGCAGTAACCCCGGGACAGATAATGAAAAACTGTTTTTT
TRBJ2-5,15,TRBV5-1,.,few,CASSLDRGRQETQYF,TGCGCCAGCAGCTTGGATCGGGGTCGCCAAGAGACCCAGTACTTC
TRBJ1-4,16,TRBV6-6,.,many,CASAKVGVFGDEKLFF,TGTGCCAGCGCAAAGGTTGGGGTATTTGGTGATGAAAAACTGTTTTTT
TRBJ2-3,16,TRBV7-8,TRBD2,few,CASSLATAGGRDTQYF,TGTGCCAGCAGCTTAGCGACAGCGGGGGGGAGAGATACGCAGTATTTT
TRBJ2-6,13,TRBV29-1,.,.,CRPCASGANVLTF,TGCAGACCCTGCGCCTCTGGGGCCAACGTCCTGACTTTC
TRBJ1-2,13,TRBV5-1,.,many,CASSLEGLYGYTF,TGCGCCAGCAGCTTGGAAGGGTTATACGGCTACACCTTC
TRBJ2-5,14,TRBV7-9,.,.,CASSSPVYQETQYF,TGTGCCAGCAGCTCTCCGGTGTACCAAGAGACCCAGTACTTC
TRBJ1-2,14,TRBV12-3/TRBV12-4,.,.,CASSFGTLAGGYTF,TGTGCCAGCAGTTTCGGGACATTAGCCGGTGGCTACACCTTC
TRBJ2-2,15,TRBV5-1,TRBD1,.,CASSSGDRDTGELFF,TGCGCCAGCAGCTCCGGGGACAGGGATACCGGGGAGCTGTTTTTT
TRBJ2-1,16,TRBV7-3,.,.,CASSLSPLALGGEQFF,TGTGCCAGCAGCTTAAGCCCCCTAGCGCTTGGGGGTGAGCAGTTCTTC
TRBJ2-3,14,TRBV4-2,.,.,CASSKGGPDDTQYF,TGTGCCAGCAGCAAAGGGGGGCCGGATGATACGCAGTATTTT
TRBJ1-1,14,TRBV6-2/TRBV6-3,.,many,CASSYGGMNTEAFF,TGTGCCAGCAGTTACGGGGGCATGAACACTGAAGCTTTCTTT
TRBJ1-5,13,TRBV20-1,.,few,CSVMGGGNQPQHF,TGCAGTGTGATGGGTGGGGGCAATCAGCCCCAGCATTTT
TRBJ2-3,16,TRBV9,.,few,CASSKRPGTITDTQYF,TGTGCCAGCAGCAAACGACCGGGAACCATTACAGATACGCAGTATTTT
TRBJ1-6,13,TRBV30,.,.,CAWSVEAASPLHF,TGTGCCTGGAGTGTAGAGGCAGCTTCACCCCTCCACTTT
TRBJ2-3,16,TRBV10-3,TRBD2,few,CAISESSGGFADTQYF,TGTGCCATCAGTGAGTCTAGCGGGGGGTTCGCAGATACGCAGTATTTT
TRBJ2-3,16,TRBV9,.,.,CASSAVRTSSTDTQYF,TGTGCCAGCAGCGCCGTGAGGACCAGTAGCACAGATACGCAGTATTTT
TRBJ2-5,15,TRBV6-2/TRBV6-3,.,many,CASSSTPAPKETQYF,TGTGCCAGCAGTTCGACACCGGCCCCGAAAGAGACCCAGTACTTC
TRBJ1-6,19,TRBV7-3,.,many,CASSLKRGPISSYNSPLHF,TGTGCCAGCAGCTTAAAGCGAGGTCCGATCAGCTCCTATAATTCACCCCTCCACTTT
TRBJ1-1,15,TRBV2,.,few,CASSEALVQWTEAFF,TGTGCCAGCAGTGAAGCGCTTGTTCAGTGGACTGAAGCTTTCTTT
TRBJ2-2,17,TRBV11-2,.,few,CASSLGSTGRNTGELFF,TGTGCCAGCAGCTTAGGCTCAACAGGGCGGAACACCGGGGAGCTGTTTTTT
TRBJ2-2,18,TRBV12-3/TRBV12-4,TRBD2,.,CASSPNSGLAGGKGELFF,TGTGCCAGCAGCCCTAACTCGGGACTAGCGGGGGGCAAGGGGGAGCTGTTTTTT
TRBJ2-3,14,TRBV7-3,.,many,CASSLGTSTDTQYF,TGTGCCAGCAGCTTAGGGACTAGCACAGATACGCAGTATTTT
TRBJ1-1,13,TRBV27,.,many,CASSYLGNTEAFF,TGTGCCAGCAGTTACCTGGGGAACACTGAAGCTTTCTTT
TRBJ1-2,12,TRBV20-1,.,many,CSASPRFHGYTF,TGCAGTGCTAGTCCCAGGTTCCATGGCTACACCTTC
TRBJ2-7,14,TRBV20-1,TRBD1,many,CSASDGTGGWEQYF,TGCAGTGCTAGTGACGGGACAGGGGGCTGGGAGCAGTACTTC
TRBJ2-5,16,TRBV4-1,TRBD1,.,CASSQEGQGFGETQYF,TGCGCCAGCAGCCAAGAGGGACAGGGGTTTGGAGAGACCCAGTACTTC
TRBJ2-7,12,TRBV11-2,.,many,CASSLLLYEQYF,TGTGCCAGCAGCTTATTGCTCTACGAGCAGTACTTC
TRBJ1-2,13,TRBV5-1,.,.,CASSSPRDQGYTF,TGCGCCAGCAGCTCCCCCAGGGATCAGGGCTACACCTTC
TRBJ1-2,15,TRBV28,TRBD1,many,CASGGGRGRNYGYTF,TGTGCCAGCGGGGGGGGCAGGGGGAGGAACTATGGCTACACCTTC
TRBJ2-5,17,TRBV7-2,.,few,CASSLGTGIHLGETQYF,TGTGCCAGCAGCTTAGGAACCGGCATCCATCTCGGAGAGACCCAGTACTTC
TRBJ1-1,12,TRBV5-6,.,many,CASSSVTGEAFF,TGTGCCAGCAGCTCAGTCACAGGGGAAGCTTTCTTT
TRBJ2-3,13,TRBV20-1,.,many,CSALGRGTDTQYF,TGCAGTGCTTTAGGACGGGGCACAGATACGCAGTATTTT
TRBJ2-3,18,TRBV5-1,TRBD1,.,CASSLVGGTGGVTDTQYF,TGCGCCAGCAGCTTGGTCGGCGGGACAGGGGGTGTCACAGATACGCAGTATTTT
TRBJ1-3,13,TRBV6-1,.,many,CASSGGQRNTIYF,TGTGCCAGCAGTGGCGGACAGAGAAACACCATATATTTT
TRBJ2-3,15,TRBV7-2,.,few,CASTLAAHRTDTQYF,TGTGCCAGCACCTTGGCGGCCCACAGGACAGATACGCAGTATTTT
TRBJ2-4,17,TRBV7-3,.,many,CASSPGCVRLAKNIQYF,TGTGCCAGCAGCCCCGGCTGCGTGAGACTAGCCAAAAACATTCAGTACTTC
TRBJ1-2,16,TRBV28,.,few,CASYVTAGPGAGGYTF,TGTGCCAGCTACGTGACCGCGGGCCCTGGGGCGGGCGGCTACACCTTC
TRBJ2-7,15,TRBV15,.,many,CATSPLRSGTYEQYF,TGTGCCACCAGCCCTTTGAGATCAGGGACCTACGAGCAGTACTTC
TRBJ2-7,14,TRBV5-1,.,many,CASSLASTGNEQYF,TGCGCCAGCAGCTTGGCCTCTACAGGGAACGAGCAGTACTTC
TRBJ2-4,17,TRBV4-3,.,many,CASSQPPAELAKNIQYF,TGCGCCAGCAGCCAACCCCCGGCAGAGTTAGCCAAAAACATTCAGTACTTC
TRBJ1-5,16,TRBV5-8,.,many,CASSLGTGLWNQPQHF,TGTGCCAGCAGCTTGGGTACTGGGCTGTGGAATCAGCCCCAGCATTTT
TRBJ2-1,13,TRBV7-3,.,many,CASSLFSHNEQFF,TGTGCCAGCAGCTTATTCTCTCACAATGAGCAGTTCTTC
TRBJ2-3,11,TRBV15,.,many,CATSRSDTQYF,TGTGCCACCAGCAGGTCAGATACGCAGTATTTT